The clone carrying this T cell receptor (beta chain) was seen more than once but under ten times. The CDR3 consists of 13 residues. In germline, CDR1 is SQVTM, CDR2 ANQGSEA. The V and J ends lost 5 bases and 1 base respectively, with 11 bases between them. These data belong to a study of cytomegalovirus exposure and HLA in healthy donors. The PCR used 60 Vbeta and 13 Jbeta primers. The method was immunoSEQ multiplex PCR; TCRdb's version includes in-frame clones alone and lacks a portion of them. The table lists more than 95,000 clones, 10% of them singletons. The clonotype was recovered from a man aged 40-49 years in good health and CMV-seropositive. Source material: PBMCs. V usage is TRBV29-1 and J usage is TRBJ1-1; D possibly corresponds to TRBD1 (5 bases). DNA for the CDR3: TGCAGCGTTTTTCGGGACTCGAACACTGAAGCTTTCTTT. Protein sequence: CSVFRDSNTEAFF.